Listed here are 15 T cell receptor beta chains from one sample, sequenced in a study of T cells in Graves' hyperthyroidism and ophthalmopathy. RNA transcripts gave rise to amplified TCR beta CDR3 regions. HTBI primers were employed in a first-round RT-PCR of the TCR CDR3. TCRdb itself ran the multiplex PCR reads through MiXCR, one entry per CDR3 protein. The profile shows more than 350,000 distinct CDR3 sequences, 14% of them singletons. What was sequenced was blood. The receptors here all came from a woman in her 30s with Graves' ophthalmopathy.

This clonotype has just a few counts. This chain uses TRBV9 with TRBJ2-5; TRBD2 might be the D (6 bases). In germline, CDR1 is SGDLS, CDR2 YYNGEE. V was cut by 0 bases and J by 5 bases, with 8 bases left in between. This CDR3 has 13 residues. The CDR3 region is CASSVAGGETQYF. CDR3 bases: TGTGCCAGCAGCGTAGCTGGGGGGGAGACCCAGTACTTC.

In this sample, this clonotype turned up many times. The gene calls are TRBV6-1 and TRBJ1-3; possibly TRBD1 for D (5 bases). CDR1 and CDR2 (germline): MNHNS, SASEGT. This CDR3 contains 14 residues. V was cut by 6 bases and J by 4 bases, with 13 bases left in between. This CDR3 is CASRGGRFGNTIYF. CDR3 DNA: TGTGCCAGCAGGGGGGGAAGGTTCGGAAACACCATATATTTT.

The V gene is TRBV20-1, the J gene TRBJ2-1; the match to TRBD2 covers 12 bases. CDR1 and CDR2 from the germline V gene are DFQATT and SNEGSKA (reference sequence). The CDR3 runs to 15 residues. V gave up 4 bases and J gave up 4 bases; unmatched junction bases: 5. CDR3 in DNA: TGCAGTGCTACGGAACTAGCGGGAGGATACAATGAGCAGTTCTTC. It translates to CSATELAGGYNEQFF.

This chain joins TRBV7-3 and TRBJ2-1; D is unresolved. The CDR3 loop spans 15 amino acids. CDR1 and CDR2 from the germline V gene are SGHTA and FQGTGA. V lost 2 bases and J lost 3, with 11 bases in between. The CDR3, as DNA: TGTGCCAGCAGCTTATCGAGAGGAAACTACAATGAGCAGTTCTTC. This sequence encodes CASSLSRGNYNEQFF.

J is TRBJ2-3 and V is TRBV29-1; 9 nucleotides align to TRBD2. CDR1 and CDR2 (germline): SQVTM, ANQGSEA. The junction had 7 bases not matched to a gene; V was cut back by 4 bases and J by 2 bases. This CDR3 spans 15 amino acids. CDR3 bases: TGCAGCGTTGGACTAGCGGTTTCCTCCACAGATACGCAGTATTTT. Protein sequence: CSVGLAVSSTDTQYF.

This clonotype showed up many times. The V and J genes are TRBV27 and TRBJ1-5; D possibly corresponds to TRBD1 (5 bases). Trimming stripped 3 bases from V and 3 bases from J, with 9 bases between. Germline assignment: CDR1 MNHEY and CDR2 SMNVEV (reference sequence). The CDR3 is 14 residues long. CDR3 region: CASSFGGVNQPQHF. The CDR3 region has the DNA TGTGCCAGCAGTTTCGGGGGAGTCAATCAGCCCCAGCATTTT.

The J gene is TRBJ1-2, the V gene TRBV20-1; no clear D gene. The CDR3 covers 12 residues. V shed 3 bases and J shed 9 bases, with 14 bases lying between them. The germline CDR1 and CDR2 sequences are DFQATT and SNEGSKA (reference sequence). CDR3 sequence reads: CSASCGLVCYTF. CDR3 in DNA: TGCAGTGCTAGTTGTGGGCTCGTATGCTACACCTTC.

This clonotype was found many times. The V gene is TRBV11-2, the J gene TRBJ2-1, with 11 nucleotides matching TRBD2. V dropped 5 bases and J dropped 9; count of bases not matched to a gene: 12. The CDR3 length is 16 residues. Germline CDR1 is SGHAT and CDR2 is FQNNGV. The CDR3 coding sequence is TGTGCCAGCAGCCCGATTAGCGGGGGGGCCGTGGTTGAGCAGTTCTTC. It specifies CASSPISGGAVVEQFF.

Many counts were recorded for this clonotype. V and J are TRBV20-1 and TRBJ2-2; D perhaps matches TRBD2 (5 bases). The V end was cut by 3 bases, the J end by 5 bases, with 7 bases between. Germline-derived CDR1 and CDR2 are DFQATT and SNEGSKA (reference sequence). CDR3 length: 12 amino acids. In nucleotides, the CDR3 is TGCAGTGCTAGTACGGGGACCGGGGAGCTGTTTTTT. Translated, it gives CSASTGTGELFF.

This clonotype was recorded at least ten times. The chain carries TRBV30 and TRBJ1-5; the D gene is possibly TRBD1 (5 bases). V was clipped by 2 bases and J by 4 bases, with 9 bases between them. CDR3 length equals 13 residues. The germline V gene encodes CDR1 GTSNPN and CDR2 SVGIG (reference sequence). For the CDR3, the DNA is TGTGCCTGGAGTCAGTGGGGGAATCAGCCCCAGCATTTT. Protein: CAWSQWGNQPQHF.

This clonotype was counted ten times or more. CDR3 DNA sequence: TGCGCCAGCAGCCTGGAAAACCTCTCCTACAATGAGCAGTTCTTC. Translation: CASSLENLSYNEQFF. The chain has TRBV5-1 and TRBJ2-1; D is unresolved. From germline, CDR1 is SGHRS and CDR2 YFSETQ. V lost 4 bases to trimming and J lost 0 bases, with 11 bases between them. This CDR3 is built from 15 residues.

Many counts were recorded for this clonotype. The V gene is TRBV20-1, the J gene TRBJ1-2; 12 nucleotides line up with TRBD1. J was trimmed by 13 bases and V by 5 bases; bases with no gene match: 11. The germline V gene encodes CDR1 DFQATT and CDR2 SNEGSKA (reference sequence). The CDR3 covers 13 residues. CDR3 DNA: TGCAGTGCTCCTGGGACAGGGGGCGCAGTGTCCACCTTC. Translation: CSAPGTGGAVSTF.

This clonotype was observed at least ten times. V and J are TRBV29-1 and TRBJ1-1; D remains unclear. Trimming removed 7 bases from V and 1 base from J, with 7 bases in between. In germline, CDR1 is SQVTM, CDR2 ANQGSEA. This CDR3 contains 11 residues. The CDR3 sequence is CSGRENTEAFF. The CDR3 DNA is TGCAGCGGTAGGGAGAACACTGAAGCTTTCTTT. Full variable domain (outside the CDR3, taken from reference TRBV29-1 and TRBJ1-1): SAVISQKPSRDICQRGTSLTIQCQVDSQVTMMFWYRQQPGQSLTLIATANQGSEATYESGFVIDKFPISRPNLTFSTLTVSNMSPEDSSIYLCSGRENTEAFFGQGTRLTVV.

This clonotype was detected many times. This chain uses TRBV6-1 with TRBJ2-5; tentative D call: TRBD2 (7 bases). The CDR3 extends over 17 amino acids. The V gene lost 1 base and the J gene lost 3 bases, with 18 bases spanning the gap. In germline, CDR1 is MNHNS, CDR2 SASEGT. The chain's CDR3 is CASSEVSGGGPEETQYF. Here the CDR3 DNA reads TGTGCCAGCAGTGAAGTGAGTGGGGGGGGCCCAGAAGAGACCCAGTACTTC.

The V and J genes are TRBV12-3 or TRBV12-4 and TRBJ2-7, with 9 bases aligning to TRBD1. After removal of 5 bases from V and 4 bases from J, the junction contained 6 bases not matched to a gene. There are 14 residues in the CDR3. The CDR3 coding sequence is TGTGCCAGCAGTCGGGACAGGGACTTGTACGAGCAGTACTTC. Amino acids: CASSRDRDLYEQYF.